The 11 T cell receptor beta chains below were found in one sample sequenced in a study of tumor-infiltrating lymphocytes in oesophageal squamous cell carcinoma. Each CDR3 protein is one row after TCRdb ran MiXCR on the PCR reads. This sample has 20,000 to 30,000 distinct CDR3 sequences, with about 40% found just once. The specimen sequenced was esophageal tumor tissue. The receptors come from a male donor with esophageal squamous cell carcinoma.

This rearrangement joins TRBV7-3 to TRBJ2-1, with 15 bases identical to TRBD2. CDR1 and CDR2 (germline): SGHTA, FQGTGA. The J segment lost 0 bases and the V segment lost 0 bases, leaving 3 bases of the junction unmatched. The CDR3 is made up of 19 amino acids. The CDR3 DNA reads as TGTGCCAGCAGCTTAACCGGGACTAGCGGGAGGTACTCCTACAATGAGCAGTTCTTC. Its translation is CASSLTGTSGRYSYNEQFF.

Details on this clonotype: A read error may account for a junction end that differs from germline. The J gene is TRBJ2-7, the V gene TRBV7-9; D may be TRBD2 (6 bases). The closer fit of TRBJ2-5 to the DNA end suggests the J call may be wrong. The CDR3 totals 15 residues. Per germline, CDR1 SEHNR and CDR2 FQNEAQ (reference sequence). In DNA form, the CDR3 reads TGTGCTAGCAGCTTAACGGGGGTCCTACAAGAGACCCAGTACTTC. Protein product: CASSLTGVLQETQYF.

This clonotype has more than one count but fewer than ten. The V gene is TRBV5-1, the J gene TRBJ2-1, with a possible D match to TRBD1 (6 bases). This CDR3 has 14 amino acids. In germline, CDR1 is SGHRS, CDR2 YFSETQ. Trimming shortened V by 4 bases and J by 10 bases, and 18 bases separated the two germline ends. This CDR3 reads CASSASGADYEQFF. CDR3 coding DNA: TGCGCCAGCAGCGCATCAGGGGCTGACTACGAGCAGTTCTTC. The entire variable domain, with the rest obtained from reference TRBV5-1 and TRBJ2-1, is as follows: KAGVTQTPRYLIKTRGQQVTLSCSPISGHRSVSWYQQTPGQGLQFLFEYFSETQRNKGNFPGRFSGRQFSNSRSEMNVSTLELGDSALYLCASSASGADYEQFFGPGTRLTVL.

This clonotype was recorded once. This chain joins TRBV7-3 and TRBJ2-3; D is uncertain. Matching the DNA end better, TRBJ1-5 makes the J call doubtful. This CDR3 has 17 amino acids. The germline V gene encodes CDR1 SGHTA and CDR2 FQGTGA. The CDR3 loop is CASSFLGLPYSNQPQHF. The DNA for the CDR3 is TGTGCCAGCAGCTTTCTTGGGCTCCCTTATAGCAATCAGCCCCAGCATTTT.

This sequence joins TRBV12-3 or TRBV12-4 and TRBJ1-1; D ambiguous. V gave up 3 bases and J gave up 3 bases, with 8 bases separating them. This CDR3 comprises 13 residues. The CDR3 protein is CASSFVGDTEAFF. The CDR3 bases are TGTGCCAGCAGTTTTGTTGGGGACACTGAAGCTTTCTTT.

This clonotype was picked up many times. This chain connects TRBV5-4 to TRBJ2-3; no reliable D call. The CDR3 runs 12 residues. V lost 2 bases to trimming and J lost 0 bases, with 1 base between them. Germline assignment: CDR1 SGHNT and CDR2 YYREEE (reference sequence). The CDR3 bases are TGTGCCAGCAGCTTCAGCACAGATACGCAGTATTTT. This sequence encodes CASSFSTDTQYF.

The sample holds many counts of this clonotype. The chain is built from TRBV6-1 and TRBJ1-1, with D unclear. The CDR3 is 13 amino acids. Deletions cut 5 bases from V and 1 base from J, with 8 bases between. Germline V lookup: CDR1 MNHNS, CDR2 SASEGT. CDR3 region: CASSYTGNTEAFF. The CDR3 nucleotides read TGTGCCAGCAGTTATACTGGGAACACTGAAGCTTTCTTT.

This clonotype showed up many times. The chain uses TRBV11-1 and TRBJ1-2, with D possibly being TRBD1 (5 bases). Germline V gives CDR1 SGHAT, CDR2 FQDESV (reference sequence). There are 12 residues in the CDR3. V was cut by 5 bases and J by 4 bases, with 8 bases left in between. The CDR3 reads CASSPTGYGYTF. CDR3 nucleotides: TGTGCCAGCAGCCCAACAGGCTATGGCTACACCTTC.

There are many counts of this clonotype. The chain recombines TRBV24-1 with TRBJ2-5; the match to TRBD2 covers 10 bases. This CDR3 has 18 amino acids. V was clipped by 4 bases and J by 5 bases; unmatched bases: 15. Germline V lookup: CDR1 KGHDR, CDR2 SFDVKD. In DNA form, the CDR3 reads TGTGCCACCAGTGACCGCACTAGCGGGACACCTTTCGGGGAGACCCAGTACTTC. Translating gives CATSDRTSGTPFGETQYF.

Concerning this clonotype: As the CDR3 is not closed by the conserved phenylalanine or tryptophan, this likely results from a read error. Because the CDR3's place on the DNA is in doubt, the DNA is left out and the CDR3 is given as listed by TCRdb. This chain joins TRBV6-1 and TRBJ2-3; TRBD2, the table's D call, lacks a check against the DNA. The CDR3 is 16 amino acids in total, end residues counted. Germline CDR1 reads MNHNS; CDR2 reads SASEGT. The CDR3 sequence is CASSELSVNSPLHFGN.

To note about this clonotype: A much larger clone sits a single nucleotide away, making a read error possible. The rearrangement uses TRBV6-1 and TRBJ2-3; 9 nucleotides agree with TRBD1. The J call may be in error: the DNA end matches TRBJ2-1 better. CDR1 is MNHNS and CDR2 is SASEGT in the germline V gene. The CDR3 sequence is 14 residues long. This CDR3 reads CASSATGGRYEQFF. Here the CDR3 DNA reads TGTGCCAGCAGTGCCACAGGGGGCAGGTACGAGCAGTTCTTC.